This T cell receptor (beta chain) was recorded in a study of T cell clones after liver transplantation. Germline V gene sequence: CDR1 LGHNA, CDR2 YSLEER. The CDR3 spans 17 residues. V lost 1 base to trimming and J lost 1 base, with 15 bases between them. On this clone itself: Its target is unknown.

Profiled with immunoSEQ multiplex PCR; TCRdb holds only in-frame clones, not every one. This sample carries under 15,000 clones, just under 75% of them seen once, and the ten largest clones take approximately 33%. Study results and limitations: A larger donor-reactive than third-party decline suggested partial antigen-specific deletion.

The chain employs TRBV4-3 and TRBJ2-3; D is perhaps TRBD1 or TRBD2 (6 bases each). The TCR comes from a human patient who received a liver transplant. Some T cells may arise from the graft donor. This specimen was CD8+ T cells from blood, taken at the 22-month timepoint. DNA for the CDR3: TGCGCCAGCAGCCAAGGCCGGGGGCTAGCGCGCACAGATACGCAGTATTTT. This gives the protein CASSQGRGLARTDTQYF.